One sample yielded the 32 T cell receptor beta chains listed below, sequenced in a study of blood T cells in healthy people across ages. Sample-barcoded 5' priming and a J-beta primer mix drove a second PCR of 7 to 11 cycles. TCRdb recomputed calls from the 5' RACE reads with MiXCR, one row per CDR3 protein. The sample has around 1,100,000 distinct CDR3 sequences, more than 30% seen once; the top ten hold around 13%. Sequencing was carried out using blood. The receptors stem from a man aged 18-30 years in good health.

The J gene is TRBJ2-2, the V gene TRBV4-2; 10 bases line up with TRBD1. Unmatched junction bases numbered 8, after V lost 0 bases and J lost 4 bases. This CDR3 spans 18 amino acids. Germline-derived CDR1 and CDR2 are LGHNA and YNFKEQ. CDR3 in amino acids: CASSQEFRGQGITGELFF. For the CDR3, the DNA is TGTGCCAGCAGCCAAGAGTTTCGGGGACAGGGGATCACCGGGGAGCTGTTTTTT.

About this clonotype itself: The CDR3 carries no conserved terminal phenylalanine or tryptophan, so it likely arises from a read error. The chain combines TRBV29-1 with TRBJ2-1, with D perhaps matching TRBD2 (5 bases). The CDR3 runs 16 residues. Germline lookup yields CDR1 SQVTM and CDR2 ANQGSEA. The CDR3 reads CSVEDGETDSYNKQFY. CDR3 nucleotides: TGCAGCGTTGAAGATGGGGAGACGGACTCCTACAATAAGCAGTTCTAC.

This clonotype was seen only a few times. CDR3 in DNA: TGTGCCAGCAGTGTACCTCAGGGATACAATGAGCAGTTCTTC. It yields the protein CASSVPQGYNEQFF. The V gene is TRBV12-3 or TRBV12-4, the J gene TRBJ2-1; a weak D match, TRBD1 (5 bases). The length of the CDR3 is 14 residues. The V gene lost 5 bases and the J gene lost 4 bases, with 12 bases spanning the gap.

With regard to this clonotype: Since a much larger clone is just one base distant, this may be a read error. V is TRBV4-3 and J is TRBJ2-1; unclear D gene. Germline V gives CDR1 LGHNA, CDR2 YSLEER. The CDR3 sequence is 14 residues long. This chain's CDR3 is CASSQVGGSNGQFF. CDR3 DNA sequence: TGCGCCAGCAGCCAAGTCGGCGGTAGTAATGGGCAGTTCTTC.

Here the CDR3 DNA reads TGTGCCAGCAGCTTAGGGGCTAGCTTCGAGACCCAGTACTTC. It codes for CASSLGASFETQYF. The J gene is TRBJ2-5, the V gene TRBV7-8; tentatively, D is TRBD2 (5 bases). CDR1 is SGHVS and CDR2 is FQNEAQ in the germline V gene. CDR3 size: 14 residues. Deletions cut 1 base from V and 5 bases from J, with 11 bases between.

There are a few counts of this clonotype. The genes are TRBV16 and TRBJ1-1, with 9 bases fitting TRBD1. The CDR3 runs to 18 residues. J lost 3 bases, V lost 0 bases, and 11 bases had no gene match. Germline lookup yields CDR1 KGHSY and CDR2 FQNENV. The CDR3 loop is CASSQSRGQGGLDTEAFF. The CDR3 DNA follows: TGTGCCAGCAGCCAATCTAGGGGACAGGGAGGTTTGGACACTGAAGCTTTCTTT.

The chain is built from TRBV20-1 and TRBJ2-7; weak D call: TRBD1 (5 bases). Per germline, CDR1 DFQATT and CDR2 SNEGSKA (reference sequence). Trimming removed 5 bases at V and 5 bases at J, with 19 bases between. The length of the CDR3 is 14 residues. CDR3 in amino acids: CSAAGAGQQDEQYF. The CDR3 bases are TGCAGTGCTGCTGGTGCAGGGCAGCAGGACGAGCAGTACTTC.

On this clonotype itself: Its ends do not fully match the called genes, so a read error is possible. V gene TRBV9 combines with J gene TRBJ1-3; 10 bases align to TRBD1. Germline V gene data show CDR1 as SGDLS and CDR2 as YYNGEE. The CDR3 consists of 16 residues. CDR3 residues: CASLADRGFSGNTTYF. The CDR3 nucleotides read TGTGCCAGCCTCGCGGACAGGGGGTTCTCTGGAAACACCACATATTTT.

CDR3 sequence: CASSLGDSSGGQYF. The CDR3 DNA reads as TGTGCCAGCAGTTTAGGAGATTCTAGCGGGGGGCAGTACTTC. The V call is TRBV12-3 or TRBV12-4, the J call TRBJ2-5; 11 bases are shared with TRBD2. V was pared by 1 base and J by 11 bases, with 6 bases of the junction left unmatched. This CDR3 is built from 14 residues.

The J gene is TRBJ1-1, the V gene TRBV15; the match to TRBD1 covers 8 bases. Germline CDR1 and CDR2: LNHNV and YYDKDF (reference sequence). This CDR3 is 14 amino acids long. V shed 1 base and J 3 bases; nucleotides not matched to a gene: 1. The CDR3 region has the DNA TGTGCCACCAGCAGAGGACAGGGGTACACTGAAGCTTTCTTT. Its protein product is CATSRGQGYTEAFF.

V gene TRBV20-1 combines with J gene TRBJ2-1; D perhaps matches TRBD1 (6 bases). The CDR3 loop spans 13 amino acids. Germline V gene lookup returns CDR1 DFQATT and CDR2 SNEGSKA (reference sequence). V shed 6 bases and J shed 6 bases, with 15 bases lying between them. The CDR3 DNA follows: TGCAGTGCCGAGCCGGACAGAATCAATGAGCAGTTCTTC. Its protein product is CSAEPDRINEQFF.

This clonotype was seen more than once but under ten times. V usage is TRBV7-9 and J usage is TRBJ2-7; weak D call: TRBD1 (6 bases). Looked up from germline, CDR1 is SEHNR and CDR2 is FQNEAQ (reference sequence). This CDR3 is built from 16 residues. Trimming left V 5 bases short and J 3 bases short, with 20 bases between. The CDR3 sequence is CASSPSTGLGHYEQYF. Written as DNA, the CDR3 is TGTGCCAGCAGCCCAAGCACCGGATTGGGACACTACGAGCAGTACTTC.

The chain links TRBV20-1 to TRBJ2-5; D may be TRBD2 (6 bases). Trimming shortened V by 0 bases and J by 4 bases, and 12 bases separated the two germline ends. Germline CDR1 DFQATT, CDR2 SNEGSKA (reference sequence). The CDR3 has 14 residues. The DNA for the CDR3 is TGCAGTGCTAGAGATCCTAGCGATGGAGAGACCCAGTACTTC. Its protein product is CSARDPSDGETQYF.

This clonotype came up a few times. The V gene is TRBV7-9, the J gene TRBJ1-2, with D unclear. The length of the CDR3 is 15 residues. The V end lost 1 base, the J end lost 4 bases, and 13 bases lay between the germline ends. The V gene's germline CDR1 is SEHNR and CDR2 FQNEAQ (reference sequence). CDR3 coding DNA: TGTGCCAGCAGCTTAGAAGTAGGCGGATCCTATGGCTACACCTTC. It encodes CASSLEVGGSYGYTF.

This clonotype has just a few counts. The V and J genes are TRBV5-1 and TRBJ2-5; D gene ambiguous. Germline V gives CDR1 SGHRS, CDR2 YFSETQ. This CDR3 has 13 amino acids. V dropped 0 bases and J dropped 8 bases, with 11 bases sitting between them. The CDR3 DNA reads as TGCGCCAGCAGCTTGGCTGGTAAGAGCACCCAGTACTTC. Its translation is CASSLAGKSTQYF.

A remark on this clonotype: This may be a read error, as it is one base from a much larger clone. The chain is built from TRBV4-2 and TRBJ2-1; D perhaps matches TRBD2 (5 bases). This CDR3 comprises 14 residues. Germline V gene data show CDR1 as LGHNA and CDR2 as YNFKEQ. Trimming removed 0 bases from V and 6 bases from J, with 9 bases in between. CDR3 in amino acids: CASSQERSGNEQFF. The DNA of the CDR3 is TGTGCCAGCAGCCAAGAGCGCAGCGGCAATGAGCAGTTCTTC.

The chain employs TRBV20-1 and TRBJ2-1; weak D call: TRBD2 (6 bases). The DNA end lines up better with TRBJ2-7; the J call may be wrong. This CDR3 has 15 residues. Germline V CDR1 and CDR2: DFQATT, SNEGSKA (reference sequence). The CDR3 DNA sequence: TGCAGTGCTACCTCCGGGGCGGGGAGCTACAATGAGCAGTACTTC. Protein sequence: CSATSGAGSYNEQYF.

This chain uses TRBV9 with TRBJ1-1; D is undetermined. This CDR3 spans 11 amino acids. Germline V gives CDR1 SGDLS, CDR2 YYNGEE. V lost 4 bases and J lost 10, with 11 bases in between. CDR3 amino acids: CASSPGGGAFF. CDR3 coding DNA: TGTGCCAGCAGCCCCGGAGGCGGAGCTTTCTTT.

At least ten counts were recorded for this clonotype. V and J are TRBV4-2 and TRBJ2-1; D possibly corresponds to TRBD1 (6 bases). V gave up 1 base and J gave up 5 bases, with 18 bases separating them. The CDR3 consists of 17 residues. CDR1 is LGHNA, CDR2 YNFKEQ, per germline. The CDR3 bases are TGTGCCAGCAGCCAAGTAAGCTCAGGGGAATGGAACAATGAGCAGTTCTTC. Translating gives CASSQVSSGEWNNEQFF.

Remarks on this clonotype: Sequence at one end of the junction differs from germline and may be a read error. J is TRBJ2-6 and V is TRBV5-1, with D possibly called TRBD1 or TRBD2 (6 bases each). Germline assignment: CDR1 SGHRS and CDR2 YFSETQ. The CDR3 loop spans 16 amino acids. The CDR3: CASSLAGGSGANALTF. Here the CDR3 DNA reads TGCGCCAGCAGCTTGGCCGGAGGGTCGGGGGCCAACGCCCTGACTTTC.

The CDR3 nucleotides read TGTGCCAGCAGTGCCCGACAGGGGCATCAGCCCCAGCATTTT. This encodes CASSARQGHQPQHF. The chain links TRBV12-3 or TRBV12-4 to TRBJ1-5; 8 positions agree with TRBD1. V lost 5 bases to trimming and J lost 5 bases; unmatched junction nucleotides: 5. The CDR3 spans 14 residues.

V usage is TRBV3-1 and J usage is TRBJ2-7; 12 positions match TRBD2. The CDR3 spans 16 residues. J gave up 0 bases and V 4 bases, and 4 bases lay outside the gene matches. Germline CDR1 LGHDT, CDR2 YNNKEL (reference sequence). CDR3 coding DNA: TGTGCCAGCAGCCTGACTAGCGGGGGCCCCTCCTACGAGCAGTACTTC. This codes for CASSLTSGGPSYEQYF.

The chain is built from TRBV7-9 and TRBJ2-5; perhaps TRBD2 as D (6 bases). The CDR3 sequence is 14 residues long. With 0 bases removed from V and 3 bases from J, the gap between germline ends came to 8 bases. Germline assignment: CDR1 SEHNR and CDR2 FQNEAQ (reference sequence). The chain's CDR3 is CASSLARLEETQYF. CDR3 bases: TGTGCCAGCAGCTTAGCCCGACTAGAAGAGACCCAGTACTTC.

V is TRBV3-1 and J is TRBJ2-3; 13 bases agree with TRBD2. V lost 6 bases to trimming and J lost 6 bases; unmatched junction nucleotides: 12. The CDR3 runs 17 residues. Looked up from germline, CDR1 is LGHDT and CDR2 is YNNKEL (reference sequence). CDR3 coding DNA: TGTGCCAGCAGTTCCCACCGGGGACTAGCGGGGTGGGATACGCAGTATTTT. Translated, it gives CASSSHRGLAGWDTQYF.

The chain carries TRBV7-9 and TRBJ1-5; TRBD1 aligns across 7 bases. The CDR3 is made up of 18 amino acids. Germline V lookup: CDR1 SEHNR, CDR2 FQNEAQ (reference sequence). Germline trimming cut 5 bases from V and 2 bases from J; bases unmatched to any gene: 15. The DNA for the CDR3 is TGTGCCAGCAGCGACCGGGATCCTGGTCAGGGGGGCAATCAGCCCCAGCATTTT. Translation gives CASSDRDPGQGGNQPQHF.

CDR3 sequence (DNA): TGCAGTCCGGGACTAGTGAACAATGAGCAGTACTTC. Encoded protein: CSPGLVNNEQYF. The V gene is TRBV29-1, the J gene TRBJ2-7; the match to TRBD2 covers 8 bases. The CDR3 loop spans 12 amino acids. Germline loops: CDR1 SQVTM, CDR2 ANQGSEA.

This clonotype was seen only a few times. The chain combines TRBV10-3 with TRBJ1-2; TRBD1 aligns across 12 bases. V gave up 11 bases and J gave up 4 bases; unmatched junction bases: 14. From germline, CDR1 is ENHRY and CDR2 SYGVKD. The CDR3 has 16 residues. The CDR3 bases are TGTGCCTCAAGCGAGGGACAGGGGGCGCTGAGCTATGGCTACACCTTC. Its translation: CASSEGQGALSYGYTF.

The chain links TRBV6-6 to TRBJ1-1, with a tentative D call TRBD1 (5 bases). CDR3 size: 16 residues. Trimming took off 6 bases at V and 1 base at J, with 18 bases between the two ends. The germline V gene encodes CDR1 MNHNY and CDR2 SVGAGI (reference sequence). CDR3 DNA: TGTGCCAGCAGCCGTATCGTGCCGGGGGGGAACACTGAAGCTTTCTTT. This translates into CASSRIVPGGNTEAFF.

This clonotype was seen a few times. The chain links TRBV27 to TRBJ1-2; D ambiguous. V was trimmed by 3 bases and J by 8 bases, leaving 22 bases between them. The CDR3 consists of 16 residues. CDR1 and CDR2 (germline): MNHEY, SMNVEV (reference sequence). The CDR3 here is CASSFDYGSVSGGYTF. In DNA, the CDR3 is TGTGCCAGCAGTTTTGATTACGGTTCGGTGTCGGGAGGCTACACCTTC.

DNA of the CDR3: TGCAGTGCTAGAGAAGTCGGCAGGCTTGAAGCTTTCTTT. This encodes CSAREVGRLEAFF. The genes are TRBV20-1 and TRBJ1-1; D is unclear. V was pared by 0 bases and J by 7 bases, with 12 bases between. The CDR3 is 13 residues long. Germline V gene sequence: CDR1 DFQATT, CDR2 SNEGSKA (reference sequence).

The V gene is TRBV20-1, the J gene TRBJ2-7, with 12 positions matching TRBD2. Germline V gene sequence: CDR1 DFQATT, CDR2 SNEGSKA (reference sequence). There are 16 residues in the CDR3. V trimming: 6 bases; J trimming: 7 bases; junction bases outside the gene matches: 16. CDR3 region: CSALGTSGPVHNEQYF. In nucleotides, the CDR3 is TGCAGTGCCTTAGGGACTAGCGGGCCTGTACACAATGAGCAGTACTTC.

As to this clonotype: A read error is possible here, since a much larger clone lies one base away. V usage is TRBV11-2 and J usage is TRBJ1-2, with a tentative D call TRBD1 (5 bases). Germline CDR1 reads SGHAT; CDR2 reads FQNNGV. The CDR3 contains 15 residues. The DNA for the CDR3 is TGTGCCAGCAGCCTCCTCCAGGGATATAACTATGGCTGCACCTTC. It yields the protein CASSLLQGYNYGCTF.